Presented here are 32 T cell receptor beta chains from one specimen sequenced in a study of blood T cell repertoires in COVID-19. Method: immunoSEQ multiplex PCR; TCRdb's copy keeps in-frame clones and lacks some. The sample lists under 250,000 clones; roughly 88% were seen once. Input material: peripheral blood. Receptor source: a man aged 50 or older with COVID-19, enrolled during active disease.

J is TRBJ2-7 and V is TRBV27; 9 bases match TRBD1. V shed 2 bases and J 3 bases; nucleotides not matched to a gene: 5. The CDR3 is 15 amino acids. The germline CDR1 and CDR2 sequences are MNHEY and SMNVEV (reference sequence). In DNA form, the CDR3 reads TGTGCCAGCAGTTTACAGGGACAGGGACGCTACGAGCAGTACTTC. This encodes CASSLQGQGRYEQYF.

The chain is built from TRBV7-9 and TRBJ2-1; TRBD1 might be the D (6 bases). Germline V gives CDR1 SEHNR, CDR2 FQNEAQ (reference sequence). Deletions cut 1 base from V and 4 bases from J, with 17 bases between. The CDR3 is 17 residues long. In DNA, the CDR3 is TGTGCCAGCAGCTTAGAGGGCCGGCAGGGGAGTTACAATGAGCAGTTCTTC. Its protein is CASSLEGRQGSYNEQFF.

The chain links TRBV7-6 to TRBJ2-2; D perhaps matches TRBD2 (6 bases). V was clipped by 3 bases and J by 4 bases, with 15 bases between them. CDR1 and CDR2 from the germline V gene are SGHVS and FNYEAQ. CDR3 length equals 16 residues. DNA for the CDR3: TGTGCCAGCAGCTTGTTTCGGGGAGGTGGCACCGGGGAGCTGTTTTTT. Amino acid sequence: CASSLFRGGGTGELFF.

V is TRBV10-3 and J is TRBJ2-1; TRBD2 aligns across 9 bases. Germline CDR1 and CDR2: ENHRY and SYGVKD. The junction had 5 bases not matched to a gene; V was cut back by 7 bases and J by 4 bases. CDR3 length equals 14 residues. This chain's CDR3 is CAINPAGGYNEQFF. CDR3 sequence (DNA): TGTGCCATCAATCCAGCGGGAGGATACAATGAGCAGTTCTTC.

V is TRBV4-1 and J is TRBJ2-1; 9 nucleotides line up with TRBD2. V trimming: 5 bases; J trimming: 8 bases; junction bases outside the gene matches: 13. CDR3 length: 16 residues. Germline-derived CDR1 and CDR2 are MGHRA and YSYEKL. CDR3 DNA: TGCGCCAGCAGCGGCTCCCAGGTAGCGGGAGCGGATGAGCAGTTCTTC. Translated, it gives CASSGSQVAGADEQFF.

This rearrangement joins TRBV6-5 to TRBJ1-2; 9 bases match TRBD1. The CDR3 is 14 residues long. Germline V lookup: CDR1 MNHEY, CDR2 SVGAGI. The V and J ends lost 6 bases and 3 bases, in that order; junction bases with no gene match: 5. The CDR3 loop is CASRDRGSDYGYTF. The CDR3 DNA is TGTGCCAGCAGAGACAGGGGGTCGGACTATGGCTACACCTTC.

The sample holds a few counts of this clone. J is TRBJ1-5 and V is TRBV28, with D unclear. V gave up 2 bases and J gave up 7 bases, with 6 bases separating them. The V gene's germline CDR1 is MDHEN and CDR2 SYDVKM. The CDR3 has 12 amino acids. This CDR3 reads CASSLLRQPQHF. DNA of the CDR3: TGTGCCAGCAGTTTACTGAGGCAGCCCCAGCATTTT.

The chain is built from TRBV6-5 and TRBJ2-7; possibly TRBD2 for D (5 bases). The germline V gene encodes CDR1 MNHEY and CDR2 SVGAGI. The CDR3 loop spans 11 amino acids. V lost 7 bases, J lost 5 bases, and 9 bases lay in between. CDR3 protein: CASTPGNEQYF. CDR3 in DNA: TGTGCCAGCACCCCGGGGAACGAGCAGTACTTC.

The rearrangement joins TRBV4-3 to TRBJ2-2; D possibly corresponds to TRBD2 (5 bases). Per germline, CDR1 LGHNA and CDR2 YSLEER. Trimming cost V 0 bases and J 10 bases, with 15 bases left between them. CDR3 length equals 15 residues. The CDR3 region is CASSQDRGMVMELFF. As DNA, the CDR3 is TGCGCCAGCAGCCAAGACCGGGGAATGGTTATGGAGCTGTTTTTT.

This clone showed up just once. The chain recombines TRBV30 with TRBJ1-5; a possible D gene is TRBD1 (6 bases). Trimming took off 1 base at V and 5 bases at J, with 15 bases between the two ends. The CDR3 has 15 amino acids. Germline CDR1 is GTSNPN and CDR2 is SVGIG (reference sequence). In DNA form, the CDR3 reads TGTGCCTGGAGTGACAGGGTTATTGGGTATCAGCCCCAGCATTTT. It encodes CAWSDRVIGYQPQHF.

The chain uses TRBV6-2 or TRBV6-3 and TRBJ2-7, with 9 nucleotides matching TRBD2. The CDR3 has 14 residues. Trimming cost V 2 bases and J 3 bases; bases outside gene matches: 2. In germline, CDR1 is MNHEY, CDR2 SVGEGT. CDR3 sequence reads: CASSYASGVYEQYF. In DNA form, the CDR3 reads TGTGCCAGCAGTTACGCTAGCGGGGTCTACGAGCAGTACTTC.

The rearrangement links TRBV7-2 to TRBJ2-3; D call uncertain. Trimming took 1 base from V and 8 from J, leaving 7 bases between them. This CDR3 region has 12 residues. Germline V gives CDR1 SGHTA, CDR2 FQGNSA. The CDR3 protein is CASSLVAPTQYF. The CDR3 DNA is TGTGCCAGCAGCTTAGTAGCACCTACGCAGTATTTT.

The chain combines TRBV24-1 with TRBJ1-4, with TRBD1 as a possible D gene (5 bases). CDR3 length: 15 residues. With 5 bases removed from V and 7 bases from J, the gap between germline ends came to 16 bases. Germline values: CDR1 KGHDR, CDR2 SFDVKD. CDR3 region: CATSAQEGRSEKLFF. The CDR3 nucleotides read TGTGCCACCAGTGCCCAGGAGGGGCGGAGTGAAAAACTGTTTTTT.

The chain links TRBV11-2 to TRBJ2-7; TRBD2 matches 7 bases. The CDR3 loop spans 14 amino acids. J lost 4 bases, V lost 0 bases, and 3 bases had no gene match. Germline loops: CDR1 SGHAT, CDR2 FQNNGV. In DNA, the CDR3 is TGTGCCAGCAGCTTAGAGACTAGCTGGTACGAGCAGTACTTC. It codes for CASSLETSWYEQYF.

The chain uses TRBV7-2 and TRBJ1-5; 9 bases match TRBD1. Germline V CDR1 and CDR2: SGHTA, FQGNSA. CDR3 length equals 15 residues. Germline trimming cut 5 bases from V and 9 bases from J; bases unmatched to any gene: 11. CDR3 nucleotide sequence: TGTGCCAGCAGCCAAAACCCATTGACAGGGGGGCCCCAGCATTTT. Protein: CASSQNPLTGGPQHF.

The chain recombines TRBV6-5 with TRBJ1-5; D perhaps matches TRBD1 (6 bases). The CDR3 runs to 15 residues. Germline values: CDR1 MNHEY, CDR2 SVGAGI. Trimming removed 7 bases from V and 5 bases from J, with 18 bases in between. For the CDR3, the DNA is TGTGCCAGCACCGTCGAAAGCGGGGGCGATCAGCCCCAGCATTTT. This translates into CASTVESGGDQPQHF.

The rearrangement uses TRBV19 and TRBJ1-5; D remains unclear. Trimming removed 1 base from V and 0 bases from J, with 7 bases in between. This CDR3 has 15 amino acids. Germline CDR1 and CDR2: LNHDA and SQIVND (reference sequence). The CDR3 coding sequence is TGTGCCAGTAGTATAGGGGCAAATAGCAATCAGCCCCAGCATTTT. The encoded protein is CASSIGANSNQPQHF.

The chain is built from TRBV30 and TRBJ1-2; D is possibly TRBD1 (5 bases). Germline V gives CDR1 GTSNPN, CDR2 SVGIG (reference sequence). Between the trimmed V and J ends, which lost 4 bases and 2 bases, there was a span of 8 bases. This CDR3 region has 12 residues. The CDR3 spells CAWNDRNYGYTF. Here the CDR3 DNA reads TGTGCCTGGAATGACAGAAACTATGGCTACACCTTC. Full variable domain (rest looked up from reference TRBV30 and TRBJ1-2): SQTIHQWPATLVQPVGSPLSLECTVEGTSNPNLYWYRQAAGRGLQLLFYSVGIGQISSEVPQNLSASRPQDRQFILSSKKLLLSDSGFYLCAWNDRNYGYTFGSGTRLTVV.

The rearrangement joins TRBV28 to TRBJ1-6; a weak D match, TRBD1 (5 bases). The CDR3 totals 14 residues. Germline V gene sequence: CDR1 MDHEN, CDR2 SYDVKM. Trimming took 2 bases from V and 7 from J, leaving 9 bases between them. Here the CDR3 reads CASSLPGMNSPLHF. Here the CDR3 DNA reads TGTGCCAGCAGTTTACCAGGGATGAATTCACCCCTCCACTTT.

The chain couples TRBV12-3 or TRBV12-4 to TRBJ1-4; D not certain. V lost 6 bases and J 10 bases, leaving 12 bases between the germline ends. The CDR3 totals 12 residues. The CDR3 nucleotides read TGTGCCAGCAGCCCCAGCGCCGGAAAACTGTTTTTT. It codes for CASSPSAGKLFF.

The chain joins TRBV7-6 to TRBJ2-7; 7 nucleotides align to TRBD2. CDR3 size: 14 residues. The trim removed 5 bases at V and 2 bases at J, leaving 6 bases unmatched. Germline values: CDR1 SGHVS, CDR2 FNYEAQ. The CDR3 protein is CASSSSSGTYEQYF. The DNA for the CDR3 is TGTGCCAGCAGCAGCTCTAGCGGTACCTACGAGCAGTACTTC.

J is TRBJ2-2 and V is TRBV18, with D perhaps matching TRBD1 (6 bases). Trimming stripped 2 bases from V and 0 bases from J, with 13 bases between. The CDR3 loop spans 17 amino acids. The germline V gene has CDR1 KGHSH and CDR2 LQKENI. DNA for the CDR3: TGTGCCAGCTCACCAAGTACAGGGACCGCGAACACCGGGGAGCTGTTTTTT. Its protein product is CASSPSTGTANTGELFF. Full variable domain (rest looked up from reference TRBV18 and TRBJ2-2): NAGVMQNPRHLVRRRGQEARLRCSPMKGHSHVYWYRQLPEEGLKFMVYLQKENIIDESGMPKERFSAEFPKEGPSILRIQQVVRGDSAAYFCASSPSTGTANTGELFFGEGSRLTVL.

Sample share makes this clone medium-sized. The chain uses TRBV21-1 and TRBJ1-5; the table calls TRBD1, which could not be checked here. TRBV21-1 is given as a pseudogene. The CDR3 consists of 15 residues. CDR3 region: CASSKEQARNQPQHF. Here the CDR3 DNA reads TGTGCCAGCAGCAAAGAACAGGCTCGCAATCAGCCCCAGCATTTT.

This sequence joins TRBV10-3 and TRBJ2-3; 12 positions agree with TRBD2. The junction had 6 bases not matched to a gene; V was cut back by 3 bases and J by 2 bases. This CDR3 comprises 17 residues. Germline V lookup: CDR1 ENHRY, CDR2 SYGVKD. For the CDR3, the DNA is TGTGCCATCAGTGACCGACTAGCGGGGGACATCACAGATACGCAGTATTTT. It is translated as CAISDRLAGDITDTQYF.

This chain uses TRBV12-3 or TRBV12-4 with TRBJ2-3; 12 bases agree with TRBD2. This CDR3 is 13 amino acids long. Trimming at V came to 8 bases and at J to 8 bases, leaving 5 bases not matched to a gene. The CDR3 reads CASGLAGGLTQYF. The CDR3, as DNA: TGTGCCAGCGGCCTAGCGGGGGGGCTTACGCAGTATTTT.

V usage is TRBV5-1 and J usage is TRBJ1-1, with 8 bases identical to TRBD1. V lost 3 bases, J lost 5 bases, and 9 bases stayed unmatched. Germline CDR1 is SGHRS and CDR2 is YFSETQ. The CDR3 spans 15 residues. DNA for the CDR3: TGCGCCAGCAGCTGGACAGGGCGGCAGATTACTGAAGCTTTCTTT. The encoded protein is CASSWTGRQITEAFF.

The chain carries TRBV29-1 and TRBJ2-3; D gene ambiguous. The V end lost 6 bases, the J end lost 0 bases, and 19 bases lay between the germline ends. This CDR3 has 16 amino acids. The germline gives CDR1 SQVTM, CDR2 ANQGSEA. The CDR3 nucleotides read TGCAGCGTCGTCGCTGGTGTAGCTGCTAGCACAGATACGCAGTATTTT. Its protein product is CSVVAGVAASTDTQYF.

The chain carries TRBV24-1 and TRBJ2-3, with D uncertain. The CDR3 sequence is 15 residues long. Trimming removed 5 bases from V and 0 bases from J, with 11 bases in between. Germline V gene sequence: CDR1 KGHDR, CDR2 SFDVKD. The DNA for the CDR3 is TGTGCCACCAGTGTTAGTGACATAAGCACAGATACGCAGTATTTT. It translates to CATSVSDISTDTQYF.

The V and J genes are TRBV21-1 and TRBJ1-5; TRBD1, as called in the table, went unchecked against the DNA. TRBV21-1 is classified as a pseudogene. The CDR3 has 14 amino acids. CDR3 residues: CALRWGLSNQPQHF. CDR3 sequence (DNA): TGTGCCCTCCGGTGGGGGCTCAGCAATCAGCCCCAGCATTTT.

J is TRBJ1-4 and V is TRBV5-1; 9 bases align to TRBD1. V shed 7 bases and J 5 bases; nucleotides not matched to a gene: 9. This CDR3 comprises 15 residues. CDR1 is SGHRS, CDR2 YFSETQ, per germline. CDR3 DNA: TGCGCCAGCTGTACTTCCGGGACAGGGAATGAAAAACTGTTTTTT. Residues: CASCTSGTGNEKLFF.

The gene calls are TRBV5-1 and TRBJ2-1; the match to TRBD2 covers 9 bases. CDR3 length equals 16 residues. V lost 4 bases, J lost 6 bases, and 11 bases stayed unmatched. Germline CDR1 is SGHRS and CDR2 is YFSETQ. CDR3 region: CASSQVRLAGPNEQFF. The CDR3 nucleotides are TGCGCCAGCAGCCAGGTTCGGCTAGCGGGACCCAATGAGCAGTTCTTC.

This clone was detected only a few times. The chain carries TRBV19 and TRBJ1-2, with 11 nucleotides matching TRBD1. V trimming: 5 bases; J trimming: 8 bases; junction bases outside the gene matches: 10. This CDR3 contains 15 residues. Germline CDR1 reads LNHDA; CDR2 reads SQIVND (reference sequence). CDR3 DNA: TGTGCCAGTAGTCAAGGACAGGGGGCATCACGGGGCTACACCTTC. Amino acid sequence: CASSQGQGASRGYTF.